Following are 27 T cell receptor beta chains from one sample sequenced in a study of T cell changes during pregnancy in multiple sclerosis (dated by TCRdb to between 2017 and 2020). The library was made by the immunoSEQ multiplex PCR assay. The table was pulled from immuneACCESS by TCRdb, which kept in-frame rearrangements only. Such tables lose some clones; where checked, under half of the loss comes from unresolved V genes, and the rest has no known cause. In this sample the table shows more than 85,000 clones, 93% of which occur a single time. The top ten clones comprise more than 1.1% of the sample. The specimen comprised peripheral blood, sampled in the third trimester of pregnancy. The receptors were gathered from a female donor in good health, enrolled as a control in a pregnancy study.

The gene calls are TRBV30 and TRBJ2-5; tentatively, D is TRBD1 (5 bases). V was shortened by 3 bases and J by 1 base, with 24 bases between the two germline ends. Germline CDR1 and CDR2: GTSNPN and SVGIG (reference sequence). There are 18 residues in the CDR3. CDR3 protein: CAWSRTWGSQEPQETQYF. CDR3 nucleotide sequence: TGTGCCTGGAGCCGGACCTGGGGTTCACAGGAGCCCCAAGAGACCCAGTACTTC.

The V call is TRBV29-1, the J call TRBJ1-5, with D possibly TRBD1 on 5 matching bases. The length of the CDR3 is 15 residues. Germline CDR1 SQVTM, CDR2 ANQGSEA. Trimming removed 5 bases from V and 4 bases from J, with 18 bases in between. The CDR3 sequence is CSVPDRPYRNQPQHF. CDR3 sequence (DNA): TGCAGCGTTCCAGACAGACCCTATCGGAATCAGCCCCAGCATTTT.

This chain joins TRBV13 and TRBJ1-1; no definite D call. CDR3 length: 17 residues. V was pared by 5 bases and J by 0 bases, with 19 bases between. Germline-derived CDR1 and CDR2 are PRHDT and FYEKMQ (reference sequence). Here the CDR3 reads CASSPPGGPNMNTEAFF. The CDR3 nucleotides read TGTGCCAGCAGCCCCCCGGGTGGCCCCAACATGAACACTGAAGCTTTCTTT. The whole variable domain, remainder taken from reference TRBV13 and TRBJ1-1, is AAGVIQSPRHLIKEKRETATLKCYPIPRHDTVYWYQQGPGQDPQFLISFYEKMQSDKGSIPDRFSAQQFSDYHSELNMSSLELGDSALYFCASSPPGGPNMNTEAFFGQGTRLTVV.

The chain combines TRBV27 with TRBJ2-7; the match to TRBD2 covers 7 bases. Germline trimming cut 5 bases from V and 3 bases from J; bases unmatched to any gene: 16. Germline V gives CDR1 MNHEY, CDR2 SMNVEV (reference sequence). There are 17 residues in the CDR3. The CDR3 DNA follows: TGTGCCAGCAGTCCTGGGGGTTATGGGGGGGGGTACTACGAGCAGTACTTC. Its translation: CASSPGGYGGGYYEQYF.

This chain links TRBV5-1 with TRBJ2-2; unclear D gene. Germline loops: CDR1 SGHRS, CDR2 YFSETQ. The ends were cut back, 5 bases at V and 1 base at J, with 6 bases in the middle. CDR3 length equals 13 residues. DNA of the CDR3: TGCGCCAGCAGGCTCGGGAACACCGGGGAGCTGTTTTTT. Amino acids: CASRLGNTGELFF.

The chain joins TRBV6-1 to TRBJ2-3; 8 nucleotides match TRBD2. Per the germline V gene, CDR1 is MNHNS and CDR2 is SASEGT. The length of the CDR3 is 15 residues. Trimming took 4 bases from V and 1 from J; bases not matched to a gene: 4. CDR3 loop: CASSGKAGGTDTQYF. CDR3 DNA sequence: TGTGCCAGCAGTGGAAAAGCGGGGGGCACAGATACGCAGTATTTT.

The chain employs TRBV18 and TRBJ1-5; D may be TRBD1 (5 bases). V was cut by 6 bases and J by 4 bases, with 13 bases left in between. Per the germline V gene, CDR1 is KGHSH and CDR2 is LQKENI. This CDR3 has 14 residues. This CDR3 reads CASSRRDSNQPQHF. The DNA of the CDR3 is TGTGCCAGCTCCCGCCGGGACTCTAATCAGCCCCAGCATTTT. The full variable domain, with the rest looked up from reference TRBV18 and TRBJ1-5, is NAGVMQNPRHLVRRRGQEARLRCSPMKGHSHVYWYRQLPEEGLKFMVYLQKENIIDESGMPKERFSAEFPKEGPSILRIQQVVRGDSAAYFCASSRRDSNQPQHFGDGTRLSIL.

The V call is TRBV5-1, the J call TRBJ1-4; no reliable D call. CDR1 and CDR2 (germline): SGHRS, YFSETQ. The CDR3 has 14 amino acids. Trimming left V 4 bases short and J 7 bases short, with 14 bases between. The CDR3 region is CASSSEIRGEKLFF. Here the CDR3 DNA reads TGCGCCAGCAGCAGCGAGATACGGGGTGAAAAACTGTTTTTT.

V usage is TRBV5-1 and J usage is TRBJ2-7, with D possibly matching TRBD2 (6 bases). This CDR3 contains 13 residues. V gave up 4 bases and J gave up 7 bases, with 15 bases separating them. Germline CDR1 reads SGHRS; CDR2 reads YFSETQ. The CDR3 loop is CASSLRELGEQYF. CDR3 nucleotide sequence: TGCGCCAGCAGCCTCCGGGAGCTGGGGGAGCAGTACTTC.

The genes are TRBV6-5 and TRBJ2-7, with 7 bases lining up with TRBD2. J was trimmed by 5 bases and V by 2 bases; bases with no gene match: 6. The CDR3 is 14 residues long. Germline values: CDR1 MNHEY, CDR2 SVGAGI. CDR3 sequence: CASSYSGDSDEQYF. Here the CDR3 DNA reads TGTGCCAGCAGTTACAGCGGGGATAGCGACGAGCAGTACTTC.

The V call is TRBV19, the J call TRBJ2-3; D remains ambiguous. CDR1 is LNHDA and CDR2 is SQIVND in the germline V gene (reference sequence). The CDR3 covers 14 residues. Trimming cost V 1 base and J 6 bases, with 11 bases left between them. The CDR3, as DNA: TGTGCCAGTAGTATAGCCCGAACTACGGATACGCAGTATTTT. It yields the protein CASSIARTTDTQYF.

The chain carries TRBV6-1 and TRBJ2-1; the match to TRBD1 covers 8 bases. CDR3 length: 17 residues. Germline V gene sequence: CDR1 MNHNS, CDR2 SASEGT. V shed 4 bases and J 7 bases; nucleotides not matched to a gene: 15. The CDR3 sequence: CASSGGTGSHRGNEQFF. The DNA for the CDR3 is TGTGCCAGCAGTGGGGGAACCGGGTCCCACAGGGGGAATGAGCAGTTCTTC.

The V gene is TRBV6-5, the J gene TRBJ1-5; 7 nucleotides agree with TRBD1. The V gene end was trimmed by 6 bases and the J gene end by 0 bases; junction bases not matched to a gene: 5. The CDR3 spans 15 residues. Germline CDR1 reads MNHEY; CDR2 reads SVGAGI. The CDR3 sequence is CASSRGTDSNQPQHF. CDR3 DNA: TGTGCCAGCAGCCGCGGGACAGATAGCAATCAGCCCCAGCATTTT.

The rearrangement uses TRBV5-1 and TRBJ1-2, with 11 bases that match TRBD1. Losses at the gene ends were 4 bases for V and 4 bases for J; bases not matched to a gene: 3. The CDR3 consists of 14 residues. Germline loops: CDR1 SGHRS, CDR2 YFSETQ. The CDR3 nucleotides are TGCGCCAGCAGCCCAGGACAGGGGGCCTATGGCTACACCTTC. Its translation is CASSPGQGAYGYTF. Complete variable domain (other parts from reference TRBV5-1 and TRBJ1-2): KAGVTQTPRYLIKTRGQQVTLSCSPISGHRSVSWYQQTPGQGLQFLFEYFSETQRNKGNFPGRFSGRQFSNSRSEMNVSTLELGDSALYLCASSPGQGAYGYTFGSGTRLTVV.

The chain combines TRBV6-1 with TRBJ1-5; no firm D call. Germline V gene data show CDR1 as MNHNS and CDR2 as SASEGT. V was shortened by 3 bases and J by 6 bases, with 15 bases between the two germline ends. This CDR3 has 15 amino acids. The CDR3 nucleotides are TGTGCCAGCAGTGACTGGTTCGGGGTTAGTCAGCCCCAGCATTTT. Translation gives CASSDWFGVSQPQHF.

The V call is TRBV2, the J call TRBJ2-7; tentatively, D is TRBD1 (7 bases). This CDR3 is 14 amino acids long. The germline V gene encodes CDR1 SNHLY and CDR2 FYNNEI. With 4 bases removed from V and 3 bases from J, the gap between germline ends came to 13 bases. CDR3 residues: CASSGAQGGYEQYF. In DNA, the CDR3 is TGTGCCAGCAGTGGTGCGCAGGGGGGCTACGAGCAGTACTTC.

The chain uses TRBV10-3 and TRBJ2-5; maybe TRBD2 (6 bases). The V gene lost 3 bases and the J gene lost 3 bases, with 14 bases spanning the gap. This CDR3 has 15 amino acids. Per germline, CDR1 ENHRY and CDR2 SYGVKD. CDR3 loop: CAISDNVGEEETQYF. The CDR3 bases are TGTGCCATCAGTGATAATGTCGGGGAGGAAGAGACCCAGTACTTC.

The chain links TRBV6-1 to TRBJ1-1, with 9 bases identical to TRBD1. CDR3 size: 14 residues. CDR1 MNHNS and CDR2 SASEGT come from the germline V gene. V lost 5 bases and J lost 3; bases outside the gene matches: 4. CDR3 amino acids: CASSSDRGDTEAFF. In DNA form, the CDR3 reads TGTGCCAGCAGTTCGGACAGGGGTGACACTGAAGCTTTCTTT.

V usage is TRBV29-1 and J usage is TRBJ2-3; 9 nucleotides agree with TRBD1. The CDR3 totals 13 residues. The V segment lost 6 bases and the J segment 1 base; nucleotides outside the gene matches: 2. Looked up from germline, CDR1 is SQVTM and CDR2 is ANQGSEA. CDR3 DNA sequence: TGCAGCGTAAGGACAGGGGGCACAGATACGCAGTATTTT. It encodes CSVRTGGTDTQYF.

The chain recombines TRBV15 with TRBJ2-7; no reliable D call. Germline V gives CDR1 LNHNV, CDR2 YYDKDF (reference sequence). Trimming shortened V by 3 bases and J by 9 bases, and 12 bases separated the two germline ends. This CDR3 contains 12 residues. The CDR3 sequence: CATSRPDRRQYF. CDR3 sequence (DNA): TGTGCCACCAGCAGGCCCGACCGGAGGCAGTACTTC.

This clone appeared a few times. The chain has TRBV6-1 and TRBJ2-2; maybe TRBD2 (6 bases). This CDR3 has 14 residues. Germline values: CDR1 MNHNS, CDR2 SASEGT. The V end was cut by 2 bases, the J end by 6 bases, with 10 bases between. The CDR3 loop is CASSERTISGELFF. Here the CDR3 DNA reads TGTGCCAGCAGTGAAAGGACTATTTCCGGGGAGCTGTTTTTT.

This clone was detected only once. The genes are TRBV10-3 and TRBJ2-7; 10 nucleotides agree with TRBD2. The V gene end was trimmed by 0 bases and the J gene end by 2 bases; junction bases not matched to a gene: 4. CDR1 is ENHRY and CDR2 is SYGVKD in the germline V gene. This CDR3 contains 16 residues. CDR3 DNA sequence: TGTGCCATCAGTGAGTCGGGGACTAGCGAAGCCTACGAGCAGTACTTC. Residues: CAISESGTSEAYEQYF.

The chain uses TRBV29-1 and TRBJ2-7; tentatively, D is TRBD2 (6 bases). This CDR3 is 14 amino acids long. Germline CDR1 and CDR2: SQVTM and ANQGSEA. Deletions cut 4 bases from V and 2 bases from J, with 15 bases between. The CDR3: CSVVGGSSPYEQYF. As DNA, the CDR3 is TGCAGCGTTGTTGGGGGGAGTTCGCCCTACGAGCAGTACTTC.

The rearrangement uses TRBV7-9 and TRBJ1-2; 7 nucleotides align to TRBD1. The V gene's germline CDR1 is SEHNR and CDR2 FQNEAQ (reference sequence). V shed 0 bases, J shed 0 bases, and the junction held 4 bases outside the gene matches. The length of the CDR3 is 16 residues. In DNA form, the CDR3 reads TGTGCCAGCAGCTTAGCCCTGACAGGGTCTAACTATGGCTACACCTTC. This codes for CASSLALTGSNYGYTF.

The V call is TRBV2, the J call TRBJ2-1; TRBD2 might be the D (7 bases). V lost 3 bases and J lost 12, with 12 bases in between. The CDR3 totals 12 residues. Germline V gene data show CDR1 as SNHLY and CDR2 as FYNNEI. CDR3 loop: CASSDRGARQFF. As DNA, the CDR3 is TGTGCCAGCAGTGACCGGGGGGCCCGGCAGTTCTTC.

This clone was seen a single time. The chain carries TRBV6-1 and TRBJ1-5; D not certain. The length of the CDR3 is 14 residues. V lost 2 bases, J lost 0 bases, and 5 bases lay in between. CDR1 and CDR2 from the germline V gene are MNHNS and SASEGT. CDR3 nucleotide sequence: TGTGCCAGCAGTGAATACTATAGCAATCAGCCCCAGCATTTT. It specifies CASSEYYSNQPQHF.

This chain joins TRBV7-6 and TRBJ2-3; maybe TRBD2 (5 bases). CDR3 size: 14 residues. The V and J ends lost 5 bases and 2 bases respectively, with 11 bases between them. Germline V lookup: CDR1 SGHVS, CDR2 FNYEAQ. The CDR3 DNA reads as TGTGCCAGCAGCCTAAGCGGAAACACAGATACGCAGTATTTT. This encodes CASSLSGNTDTQYF.